This T cell receptor beta chain was found in a study of human T cells and chemical hapten exposure. This clonotype was counted a few times. TCRdb recomputed calls from the RACE reads with MiXCR, one row per CDR3 protein. The top ten clones hold about 2.5% of a sample with approximately 84,000 distinct CDR3 sequences, about 9.4% of them seen once. Indicated time point: patch test 2, 6 weeks after DPC sensitization. Treatment reported: therapeutic diphenylcyclopropenone sensitization with weekly scalp DPC. This receptor was taken from a woman aged 25 to 39 with alopecia areata. Some clones in this sample may be carry-over from other donors' samples. The sequenced sample was whole blood, obtained in connection with sensitization to the hapten diphenylcyclopropenone (DPC).

For the CDR3, the DNA is TGTGCCATCAGTGAGTCGCCTCCCCACGGAGTATCACCCCTCCACTTT. This translates into CAISESPPHGVSPLHF. The V gene is TRBV10-3, the J gene TRBJ1-6; D not resolved. The V gene's germline CDR1 is ENHRY and CDR2 SYGVKD. V was clipped by 0 bases and J by 10 bases, with 16 bases between them. This CDR3 is 16 amino acids long.